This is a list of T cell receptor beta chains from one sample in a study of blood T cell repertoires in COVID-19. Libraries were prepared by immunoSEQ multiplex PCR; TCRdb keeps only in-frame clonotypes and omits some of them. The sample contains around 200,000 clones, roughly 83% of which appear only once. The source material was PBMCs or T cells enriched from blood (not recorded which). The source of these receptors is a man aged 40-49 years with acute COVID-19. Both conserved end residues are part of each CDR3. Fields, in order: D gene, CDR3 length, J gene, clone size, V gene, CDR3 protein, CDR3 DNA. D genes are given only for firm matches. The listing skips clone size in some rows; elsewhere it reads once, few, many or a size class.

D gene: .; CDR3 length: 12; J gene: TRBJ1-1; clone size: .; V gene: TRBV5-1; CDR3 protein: CASSLSGGEAFF; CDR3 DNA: TGCGCCAGCAGCTTGTCCGGGGGTGAAGCTTTCTTT
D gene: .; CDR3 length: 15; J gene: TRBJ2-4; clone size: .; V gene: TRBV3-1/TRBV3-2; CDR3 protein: CASSQAEIRRDIQYF; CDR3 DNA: TGTGCCAGCAGCCAGGCTGAGATCAGGAGGGACATTCAGTACTTC
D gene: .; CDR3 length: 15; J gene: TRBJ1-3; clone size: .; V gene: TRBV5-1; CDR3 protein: CASRFDGVSGNTIYF; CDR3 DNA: TGCGCCAGCCGTTTTGACGGGGTCTCTGGAAACACCATATATTTT
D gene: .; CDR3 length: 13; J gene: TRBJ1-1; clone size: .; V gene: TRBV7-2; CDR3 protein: CASSLAMAAEAFF; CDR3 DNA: TGTGCCAGCAGCTTAGCGATGGCGGCTGAAGCTTTCTTT
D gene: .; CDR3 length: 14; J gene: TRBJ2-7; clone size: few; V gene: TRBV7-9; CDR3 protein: CASSFEGGRDEQYF; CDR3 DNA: TGTGCCAGCAGCTTCGAAGGGGGGAGGGACGAGCAGTACTTC
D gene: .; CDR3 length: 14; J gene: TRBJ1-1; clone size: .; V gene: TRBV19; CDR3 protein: CASSISGGDTEAFF; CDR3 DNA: TGTGCCAGTAGTATCTCTGGGGGGGACACTGAAGCTTTCTTT
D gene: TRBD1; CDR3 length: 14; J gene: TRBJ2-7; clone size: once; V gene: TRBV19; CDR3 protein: CASSIRDRVYEQYF; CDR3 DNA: TGTGCCAGTAGTATCCGGGACAGGGTATACGAGCAGTACTTC
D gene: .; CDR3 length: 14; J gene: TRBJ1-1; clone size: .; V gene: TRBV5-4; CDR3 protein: CASTPKDRRAEAFF; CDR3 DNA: TGTGCCAGCACCCCCAAGGACAGAAGGGCTGAAGCTTTCTTT
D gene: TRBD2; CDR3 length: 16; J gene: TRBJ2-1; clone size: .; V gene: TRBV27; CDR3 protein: CASSSLGAGKMDEQFF; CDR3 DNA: TGTGCCAGCAGTTCACTCGGAGCGGGAAAGATGGATGAGCAGTTCTTC
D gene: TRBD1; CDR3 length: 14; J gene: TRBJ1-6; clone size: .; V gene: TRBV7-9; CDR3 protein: CASSLDSTGAPLHF; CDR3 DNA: TGTGCCAGCAGCTTAGACAGTACAGGGGCACCCCTCCACTTT
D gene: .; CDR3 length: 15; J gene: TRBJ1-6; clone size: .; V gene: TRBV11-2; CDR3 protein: CASTIAPEVYSPLHF; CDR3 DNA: TGTGCCAGCACCATCGCTCCCGAGGTTTATTCACCCCTCCACTTT
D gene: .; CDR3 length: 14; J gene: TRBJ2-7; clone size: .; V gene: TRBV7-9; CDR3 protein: CASSPPRGGYEQYF; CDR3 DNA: TGTGCCAGCAGCCCCCCTAGGGGTGGCTACGAGCAGTACTTC
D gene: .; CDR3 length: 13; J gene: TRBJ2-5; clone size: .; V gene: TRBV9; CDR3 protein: CASSVETGETQYF; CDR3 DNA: TGTGCCAGCAGCGTAGAAACGGGAGAGACCCAGTACTTC
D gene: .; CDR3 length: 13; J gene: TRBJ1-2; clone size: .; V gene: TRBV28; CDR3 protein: CASGQNRYYGYTF; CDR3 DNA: TGTGCCAGCGGACAGAACAGATACTATGGCTACACCTTC
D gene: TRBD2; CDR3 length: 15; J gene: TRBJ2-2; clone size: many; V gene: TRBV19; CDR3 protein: CASSKSGGAIGELFF; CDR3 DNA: TGTGCCAGTAGTAAATCGGGAGGCGCAATCGGGGAGCTGTTTTTT
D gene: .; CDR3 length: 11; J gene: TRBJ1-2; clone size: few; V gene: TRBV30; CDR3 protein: CAWSASRNYTF; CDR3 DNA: TGTGCCTGGAGTGCTAGCCGAAACTACACCTTC
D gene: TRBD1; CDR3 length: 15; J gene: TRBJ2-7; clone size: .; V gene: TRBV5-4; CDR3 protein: CASSSPGTVGYEQYF; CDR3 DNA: TGTGCCAGCAGTTCCCCGGGGACAGTAGGCTACGAGCAGTACTTC
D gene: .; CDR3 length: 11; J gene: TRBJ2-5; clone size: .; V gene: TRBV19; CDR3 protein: CASSFRETQYF; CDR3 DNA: TGTGCCAGTAGTTTCCGGGAGACCCAGTACTTC
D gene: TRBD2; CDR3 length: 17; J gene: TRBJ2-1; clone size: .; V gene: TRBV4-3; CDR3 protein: CASSQDWSSGSSNEQFF; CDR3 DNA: TGCGCCAGCAGCCAAGATTGGAGTAGCGGGAGTTCGAATGAGCAGTTCTTC
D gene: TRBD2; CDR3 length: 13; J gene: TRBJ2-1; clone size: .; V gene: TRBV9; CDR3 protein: CASSAGGGVEQFF; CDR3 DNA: TGTGCCAGCAGCGCGGGGGGAGGCGTTGAGCAGTTCTTC
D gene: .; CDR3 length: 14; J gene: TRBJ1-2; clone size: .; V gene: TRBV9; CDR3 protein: CASSVESVTYGYTF; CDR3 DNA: TGTGCCAGCAGCGTAGAATCAGTTACCTATGGCTACACCTTC
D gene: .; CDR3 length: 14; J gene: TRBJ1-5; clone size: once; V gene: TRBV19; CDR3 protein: CASTTQGRDQPQHF; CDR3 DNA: TGTGCCAGTACCACACAGGGAAGGGATCAGCCCCAGCATTTT
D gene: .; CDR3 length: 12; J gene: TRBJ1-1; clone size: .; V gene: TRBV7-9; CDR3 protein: CASDRLNTEAFF; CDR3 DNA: TGTGCCAGTGACAGACTGAACACTGAAGCTTTCTTT
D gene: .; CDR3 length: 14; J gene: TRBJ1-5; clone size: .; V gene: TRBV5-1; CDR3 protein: CASLPWTSDQPQHF; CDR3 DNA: TGCGCCAGCCTCCCCTGGACTTCCGATCAGCCCCAGCATTTT
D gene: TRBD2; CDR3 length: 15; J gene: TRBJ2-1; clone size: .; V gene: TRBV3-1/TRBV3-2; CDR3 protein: CASSSLAGGLLEQFF; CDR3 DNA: TGTGCCAGCAGCTCCCTAGCGGGAGGCCTTCTTGAGCAGTTCTTC
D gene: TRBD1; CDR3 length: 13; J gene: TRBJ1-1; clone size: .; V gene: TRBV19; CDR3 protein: CASIGRGPSEAFF; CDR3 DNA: TGTGCCAGTATTGGCAGGGGGCCGAGTGAAGCTTTCTTT
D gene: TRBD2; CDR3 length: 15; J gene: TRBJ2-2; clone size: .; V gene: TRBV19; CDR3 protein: CASSPRTRNTGELFF; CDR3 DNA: TGTGCCAGTAGCCCCCGGACTAGGAACACCGGGGAGCTGTTTTTT
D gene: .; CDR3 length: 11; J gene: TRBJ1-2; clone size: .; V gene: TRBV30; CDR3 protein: CAWSVSGSYTF; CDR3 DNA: TGTGCCTGGAGTGTATCAGGGAGCTACACCTTC
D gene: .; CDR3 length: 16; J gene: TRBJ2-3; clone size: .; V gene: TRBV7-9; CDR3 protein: CASSQPGGVYTDTQYF; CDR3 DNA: TGTGCCAGCAGTCAACCCGGCGGGGTCTACACAGATACGCAGTATTTT
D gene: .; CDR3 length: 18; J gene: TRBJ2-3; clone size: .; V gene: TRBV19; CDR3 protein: CASSPRGLYISSTDTQYF; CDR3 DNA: TGTGCCAGTAGTCCGCGGGGACTGTATATTTCTAGCACAGATACGCAGTATTTT
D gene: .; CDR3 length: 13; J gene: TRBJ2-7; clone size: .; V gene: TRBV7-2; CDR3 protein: CASSLDYPYEQYF; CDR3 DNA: TGTGCCAGCAGCTTGGACTATCCATACGAGCAGTACTTC
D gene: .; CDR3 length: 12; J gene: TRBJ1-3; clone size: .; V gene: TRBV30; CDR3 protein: CAWEFTGNTIYF; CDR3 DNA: TGTGCCTGGGAATTTACTGGAAACACCATATATTTT
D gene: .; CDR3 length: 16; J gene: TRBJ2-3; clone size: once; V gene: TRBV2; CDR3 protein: CASVLSAATSTDTQYF; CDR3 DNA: TGTGCCAGCGTGCTTAGCGCGGCGACTAGCACAGATACGCAGTATTTT
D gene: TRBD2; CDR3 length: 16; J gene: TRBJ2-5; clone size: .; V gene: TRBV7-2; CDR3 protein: CASSLTYRAGQETQYF; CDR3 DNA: TGTGCCAGCAGCCTTACGTACAGAGCGGGGCAAGAGACCCAGTACTTC
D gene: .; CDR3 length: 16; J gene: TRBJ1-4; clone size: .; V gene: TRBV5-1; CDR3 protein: CASSLGQQATNEKLFF; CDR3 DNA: TGCGCCAGCAGCTTGGGACAGCAAGCAACTAATGAAAAACTGTTTTTT